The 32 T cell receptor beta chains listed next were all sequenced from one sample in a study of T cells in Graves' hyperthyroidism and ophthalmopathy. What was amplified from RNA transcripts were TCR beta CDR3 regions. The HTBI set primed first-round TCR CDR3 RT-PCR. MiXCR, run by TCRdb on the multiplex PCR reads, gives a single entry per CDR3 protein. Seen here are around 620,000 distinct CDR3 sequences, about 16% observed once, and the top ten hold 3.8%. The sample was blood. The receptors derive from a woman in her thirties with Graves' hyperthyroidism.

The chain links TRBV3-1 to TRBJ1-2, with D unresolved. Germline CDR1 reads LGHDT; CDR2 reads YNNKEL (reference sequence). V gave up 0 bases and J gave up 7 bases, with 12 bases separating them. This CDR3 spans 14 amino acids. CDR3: CASSQDLTEIGYTF. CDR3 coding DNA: TGTGCCAGCAGCCAAGATCTTACCGAGATTGGCTACACCTTC.

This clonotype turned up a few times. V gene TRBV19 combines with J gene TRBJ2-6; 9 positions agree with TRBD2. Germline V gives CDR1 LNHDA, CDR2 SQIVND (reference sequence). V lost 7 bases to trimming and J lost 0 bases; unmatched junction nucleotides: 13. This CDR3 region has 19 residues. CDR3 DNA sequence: TGTGCCAGTAAAGTAGTAGGGCTAGCGGGGCTCTCTGGGGCCAACGTCCTGACTTTC. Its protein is CASKVVGLAGLSGANVLTF.

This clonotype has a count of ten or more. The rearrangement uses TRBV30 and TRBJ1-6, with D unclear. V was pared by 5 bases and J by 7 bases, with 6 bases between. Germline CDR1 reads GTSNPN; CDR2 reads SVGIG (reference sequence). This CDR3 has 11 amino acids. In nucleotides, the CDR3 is TGTGCCTGGGACTTAAATTCACCCCTCCACTTT. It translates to CAWDLNSPLHF.

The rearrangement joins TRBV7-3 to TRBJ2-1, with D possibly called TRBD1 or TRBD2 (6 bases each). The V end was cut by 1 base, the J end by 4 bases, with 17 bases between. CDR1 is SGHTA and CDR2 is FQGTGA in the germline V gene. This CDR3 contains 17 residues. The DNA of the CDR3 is TGTGCCAGCAGCTTAATGGGCCTGGGGGGCCAGTACAATGAGCAGTTCTTC. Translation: CASSLMGLGGQYNEQFF.

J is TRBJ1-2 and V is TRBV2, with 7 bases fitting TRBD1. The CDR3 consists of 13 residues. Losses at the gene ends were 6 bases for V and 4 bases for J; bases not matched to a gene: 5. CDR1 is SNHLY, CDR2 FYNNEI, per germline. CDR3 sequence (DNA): TGTGCCAGCAGGGGGACAGCATCCTATGGCTACACCTTC. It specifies CASRGTASYGYTF. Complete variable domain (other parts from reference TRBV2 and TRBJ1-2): EPEVTQTPSHQVTQMGQEVILRCVPISNHLYFYWYRQILGQKVEFLVSFYNNEISEKSEIFDDQFSVERPDGSNFTLKIRSTKLEDSAMYFCASRGTASYGYTFGSGTRLTVV.

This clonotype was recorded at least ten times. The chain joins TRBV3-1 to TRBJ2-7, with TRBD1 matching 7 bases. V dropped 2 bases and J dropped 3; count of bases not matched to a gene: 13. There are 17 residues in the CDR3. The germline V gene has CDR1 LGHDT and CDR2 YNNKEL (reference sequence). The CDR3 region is CASSQKTGQFGHYEQYF. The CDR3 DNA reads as TGTGCCAGCAGCCAAAAGACGGGACAGTTCGGGCACTACGAGCAGTACTTC.

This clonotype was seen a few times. The chain's CDR3 is CASSLVPGQVRQFF. The CDR3 DNA reads as TGTGCCAGCAGCTTAGTTCCCGGGCAGGTTAGGCAGTTCTTC. The chain couples TRBV7-2 to TRBJ2-1; the D is unclear. V lost 1 base, J lost 12 bases, and 16 bases lay in between. The CDR3 runs 14 residues. Germline V gene data show CDR1 as SGHTA and CDR2 as FQGNSA.

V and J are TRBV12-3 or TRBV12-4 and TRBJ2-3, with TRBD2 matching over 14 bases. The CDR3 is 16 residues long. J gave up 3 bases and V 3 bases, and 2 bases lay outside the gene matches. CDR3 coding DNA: TGTGCCAGCAGTTTCGGACTAGCGGGAGGAACAGATACGCAGTATTTT. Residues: CASSFGLAGGTDTQYF.

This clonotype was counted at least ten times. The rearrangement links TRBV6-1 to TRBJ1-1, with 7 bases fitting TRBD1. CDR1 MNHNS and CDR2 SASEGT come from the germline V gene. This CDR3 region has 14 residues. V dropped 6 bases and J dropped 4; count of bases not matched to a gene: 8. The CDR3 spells CASSGGQVFTEAFF. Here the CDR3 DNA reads TGTGCCAGCAGCGGTGGACAGGTTTTCACTGAAGCTTTCTTT.

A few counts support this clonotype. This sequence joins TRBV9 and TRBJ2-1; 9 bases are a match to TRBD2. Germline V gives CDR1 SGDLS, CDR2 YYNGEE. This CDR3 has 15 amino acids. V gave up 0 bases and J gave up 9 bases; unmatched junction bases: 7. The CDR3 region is CASSVAAGGWGEQFF. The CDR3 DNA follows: TGTGCCAGCAGCGTAGCAGCGGGAGGATGGGGTGAGCAGTTCTTC. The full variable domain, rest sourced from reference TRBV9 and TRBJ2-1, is DSGVTQTPKHLITATGQRVTLRCSPRSGDLSVYWYQQSLDQGLQFLIQYYNGEERAKGNILERFSAQQFPDLHSELNLSSLELGDSALYFCASSVAAGGWGEQFFGPGTRLTVL.

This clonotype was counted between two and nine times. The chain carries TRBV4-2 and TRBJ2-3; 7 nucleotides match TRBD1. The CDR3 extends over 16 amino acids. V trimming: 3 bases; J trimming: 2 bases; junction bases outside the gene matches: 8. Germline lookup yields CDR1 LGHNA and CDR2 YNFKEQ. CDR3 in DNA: TGTGCCAGCAGCCAGGGTGGGGGACAGTTCACAGATACGCAGTATTTT. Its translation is CASSQGGGQFTDTQYF.

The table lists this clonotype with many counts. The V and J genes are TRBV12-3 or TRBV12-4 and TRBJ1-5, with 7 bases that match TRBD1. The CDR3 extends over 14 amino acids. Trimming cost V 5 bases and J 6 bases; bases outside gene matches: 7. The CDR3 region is CASSIHQGGQPQHF. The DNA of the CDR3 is TGTGCCAGCAGTATTCACCAGGGGGGTCAGCCCCAGCATTTT.

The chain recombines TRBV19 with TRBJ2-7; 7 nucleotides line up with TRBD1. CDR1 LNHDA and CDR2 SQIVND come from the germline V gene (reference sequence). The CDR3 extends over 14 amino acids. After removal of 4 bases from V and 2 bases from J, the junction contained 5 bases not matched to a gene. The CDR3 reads CASSTSGQTYEQYF. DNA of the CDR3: TGTGCCAGTAGTACGTCGGGACAGACCTACGAGCAGTACTTC.

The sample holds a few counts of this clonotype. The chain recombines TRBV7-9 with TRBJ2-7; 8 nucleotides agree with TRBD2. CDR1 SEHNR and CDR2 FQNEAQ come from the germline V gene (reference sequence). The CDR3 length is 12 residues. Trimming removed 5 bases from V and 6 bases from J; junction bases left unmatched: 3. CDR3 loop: CASSHGGGEQYF. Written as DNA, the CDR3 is TGTGCCAGCAGCCACGGGGGGGGCGAGCAGTACTTC.

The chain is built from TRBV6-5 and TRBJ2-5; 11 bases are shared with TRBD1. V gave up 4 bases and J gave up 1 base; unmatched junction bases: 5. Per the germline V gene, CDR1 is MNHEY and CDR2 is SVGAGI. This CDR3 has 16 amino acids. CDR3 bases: TGTGCCAGCAGTTTCCGGGACAGGGGGATCCAAGAGACCCAGTACTTC. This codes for CASSFRDRGIQETQYF.

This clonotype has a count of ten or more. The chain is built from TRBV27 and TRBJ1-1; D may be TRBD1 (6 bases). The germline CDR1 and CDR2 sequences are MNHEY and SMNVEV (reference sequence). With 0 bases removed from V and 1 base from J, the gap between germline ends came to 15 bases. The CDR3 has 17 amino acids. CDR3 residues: CASSLSGQSGRNTEAFF. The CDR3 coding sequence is TGTGCCAGCAGTTTATCAGGACAGTCGGGCCGGAACACTGAAGCTTTCTTT.

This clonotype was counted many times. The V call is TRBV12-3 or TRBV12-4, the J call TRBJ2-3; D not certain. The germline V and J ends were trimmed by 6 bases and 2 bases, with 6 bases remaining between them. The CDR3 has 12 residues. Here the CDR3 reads CASRYHTDTQYF. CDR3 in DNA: TGTGCCAGCAGGTACCACACAGATACGCAGTATTTT.

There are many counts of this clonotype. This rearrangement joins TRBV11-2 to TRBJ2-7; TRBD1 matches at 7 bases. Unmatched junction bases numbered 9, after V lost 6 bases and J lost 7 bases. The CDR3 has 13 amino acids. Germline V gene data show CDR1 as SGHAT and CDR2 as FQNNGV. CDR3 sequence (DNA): TGTGCCAGCAGACTCGACAGGGCGTCGGAGCAGTACTTC. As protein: CASRLDRASEQYF.

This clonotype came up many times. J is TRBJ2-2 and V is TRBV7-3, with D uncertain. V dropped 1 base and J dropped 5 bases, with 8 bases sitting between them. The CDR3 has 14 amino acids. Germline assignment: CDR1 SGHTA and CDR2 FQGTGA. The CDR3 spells CASSLISDTGELFF. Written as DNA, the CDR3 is TGTGCCAGCAGCTTAATCTCGGATACCGGGGAGCTGTTTTTT.

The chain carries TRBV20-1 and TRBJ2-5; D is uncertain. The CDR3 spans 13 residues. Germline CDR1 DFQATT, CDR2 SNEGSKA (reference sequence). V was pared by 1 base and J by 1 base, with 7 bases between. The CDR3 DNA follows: TGCAGTGCTAGAGTTCCGATCCAAGAGACCCAGTACTTC. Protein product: CSARVPIQETQYF.

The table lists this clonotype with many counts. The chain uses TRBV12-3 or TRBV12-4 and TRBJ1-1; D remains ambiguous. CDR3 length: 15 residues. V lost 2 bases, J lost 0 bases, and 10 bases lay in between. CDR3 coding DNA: TGTGCCAGCAGTTTATCCGGCCTCATGAACACTGAAGCTTTCTTT. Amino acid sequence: CASSLSGLMNTEAFF.

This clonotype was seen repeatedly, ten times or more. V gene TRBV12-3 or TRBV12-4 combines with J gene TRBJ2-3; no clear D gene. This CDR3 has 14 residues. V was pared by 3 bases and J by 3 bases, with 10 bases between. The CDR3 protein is CASSLSTQTDTQYF. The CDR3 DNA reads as TGTGCCAGCAGTTTGTCCACCCAGACAGATACGCAGTATTTT.

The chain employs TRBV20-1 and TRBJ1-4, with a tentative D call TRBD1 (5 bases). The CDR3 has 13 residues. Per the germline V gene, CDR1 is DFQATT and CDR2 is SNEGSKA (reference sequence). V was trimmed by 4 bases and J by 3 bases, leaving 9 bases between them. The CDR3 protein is CSANRQSNEKLFF. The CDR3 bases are TGCAGTGCTAACCGACAGTCTAATGAAAAACTGTTTTTT.

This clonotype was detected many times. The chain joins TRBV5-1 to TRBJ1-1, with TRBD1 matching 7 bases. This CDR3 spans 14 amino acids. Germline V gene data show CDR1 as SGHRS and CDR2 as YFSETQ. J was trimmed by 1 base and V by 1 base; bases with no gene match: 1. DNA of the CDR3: TGCGCCAGCAGCTTGAGGACAGGGAACACTGAAGCTTTCTTT. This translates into CASSLRTGNTEAFF.

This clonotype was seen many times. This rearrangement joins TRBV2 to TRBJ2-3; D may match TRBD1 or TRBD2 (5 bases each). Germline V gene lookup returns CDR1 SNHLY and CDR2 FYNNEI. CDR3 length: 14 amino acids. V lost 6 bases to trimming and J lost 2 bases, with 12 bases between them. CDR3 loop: CASRDRDPTDTQYF. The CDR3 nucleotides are TGTGCCAGCAGGGATCGGGACCCCACAGATACGCAGTATTTT.

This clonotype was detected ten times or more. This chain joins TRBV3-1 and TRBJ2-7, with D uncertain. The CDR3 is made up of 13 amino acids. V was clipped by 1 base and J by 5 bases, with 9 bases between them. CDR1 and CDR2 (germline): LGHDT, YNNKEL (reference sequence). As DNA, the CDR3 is TGTGCCAGCAGCCAAGGGGGTCGAGACGAGCAGTACTTC. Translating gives CASSQGGRDEQYF.

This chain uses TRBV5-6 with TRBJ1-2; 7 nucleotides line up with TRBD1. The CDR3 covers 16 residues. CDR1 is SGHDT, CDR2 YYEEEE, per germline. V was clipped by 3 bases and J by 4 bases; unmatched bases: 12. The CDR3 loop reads CASSYPTGVGGYGYTF. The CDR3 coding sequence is TGTGCCAGCAGCTACCCCACAGGGGTTGGCGGCTATGGCTACACCTTC.

The CDR3: CASSFAGDYEQYF. CDR3 sequence (DNA): TGCGCCAGCAGCTTCGCAGGGGATTACGAGCAGTACTTC. The chain has TRBV5-1 and TRBJ2-7; D perhaps matches TRBD1 (6 bases). Germline V gene sequence: CDR1 SGHRS, CDR2 YFSETQ. CDR3 length: 13 amino acids. Trimming took off 2 bases at V and 4 bases at J, with 10 bases between the two ends.

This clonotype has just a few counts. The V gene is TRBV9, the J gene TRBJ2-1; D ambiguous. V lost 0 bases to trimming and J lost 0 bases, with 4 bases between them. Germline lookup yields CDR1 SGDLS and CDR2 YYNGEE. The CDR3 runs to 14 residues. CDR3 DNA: TGTGCCAGCAGCGTAGTGCGCTCCTACAATGAGCAGTTCTTC. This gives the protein CASSVVRSYNEQFF.

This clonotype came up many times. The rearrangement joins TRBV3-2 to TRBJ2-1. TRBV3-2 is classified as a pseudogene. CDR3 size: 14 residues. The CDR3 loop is CASSQEPLVNEQFF. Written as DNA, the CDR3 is TGTGCCAGCAGCCAAGAGCCGTTGGTCAATGAGCAGTTCTTC.

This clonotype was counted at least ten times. The DNA of the CDR3 is TGTGCCAGCAGGACTCAAGGGAGGGTCGGTAGGACTGAAGCTTTCTTT. It yields the protein CASRTQGRVGRTEAFF. The chain employs TRBV28 and TRBJ1-1; no reliable D call. Germline V CDR1 and CDR2: MDHEN, SYDVKM. This CDR3 has 16 amino acids. Trimming removed 6 bases at V and 5 bases at J, with 22 bases between. The complete variable domain, with remaining parts taken from reference TRBV28 and TRBJ1-1, reads DVKVTQSSRYLVKRTGEKVFLECVQDMDHENMFWYRQDPGLGLRLIYFSYDVKMKEKGDIPEGYSVSREKKERFSLILESASTNQTSMYLCASRTQGRVGRTEAFFGQGTRLTVV.

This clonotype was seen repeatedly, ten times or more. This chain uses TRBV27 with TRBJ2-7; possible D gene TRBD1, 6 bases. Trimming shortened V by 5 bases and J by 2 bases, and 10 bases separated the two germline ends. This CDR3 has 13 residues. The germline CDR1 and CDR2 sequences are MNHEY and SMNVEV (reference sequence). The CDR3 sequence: CASSATGTYEQYF. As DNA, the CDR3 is TGTGCCAGCAGTGCTACAGGGACCTACGAGCAGTACTTC.